The source of this T cell receptor (beta chain) is a study of response to subunit inactivated influenza vaccine. General observations from the study: Every seasonal influenza vaccination brings in few new T cells, the authors suggested.

TCRdb processed the RT-PCR reads anew with MiXCR; each CDR3 protein has one entry. The data contain 280,000 or so distinct CDR3 sequences, 20% to 25% of them seen just once; the ten biggest clones take up 10%. This clonotype was seen more than once but under ten times. Its antigen is unknown. Material: PBMCs from blood, obtained approximately 22 months after vaccination. The sequence came from a man aged 45 to 75 who received an inactivated influenza vaccine.

CDR3 sequence reads: CASTPAGGRNEQFF. CDR3 DNA sequence: TGTGCCAGCACGCCAGCGGGAGGGAGGAATGAGCAGTTCTTC. The V call is TRBV6-1, the J call TRBJ2-1; 10 bases agree with TRBD2. Trimming at V came to 7 bases and at J to 7 bases, leaving 7 bases not matched to a gene. This CDR3 has 14 amino acids. The germline V gene has CDR1 MNHNS and CDR2 SASEGT.